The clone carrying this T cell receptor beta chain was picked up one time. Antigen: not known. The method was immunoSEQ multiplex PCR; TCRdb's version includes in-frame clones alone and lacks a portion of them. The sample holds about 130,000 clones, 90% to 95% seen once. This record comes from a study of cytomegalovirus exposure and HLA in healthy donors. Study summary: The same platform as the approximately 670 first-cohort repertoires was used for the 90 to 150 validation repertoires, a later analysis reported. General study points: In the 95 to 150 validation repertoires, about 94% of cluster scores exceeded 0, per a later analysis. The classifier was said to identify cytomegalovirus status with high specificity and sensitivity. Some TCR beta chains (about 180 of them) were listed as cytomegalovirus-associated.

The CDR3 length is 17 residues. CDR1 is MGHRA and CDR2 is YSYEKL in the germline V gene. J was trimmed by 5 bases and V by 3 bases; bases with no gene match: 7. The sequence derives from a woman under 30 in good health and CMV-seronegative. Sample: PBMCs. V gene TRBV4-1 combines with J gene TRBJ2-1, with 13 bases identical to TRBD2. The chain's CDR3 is CASSQGGGLAGDNEQFF. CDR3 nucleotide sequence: TGCGCCAGCAGCCAGGGGGGAGGACTAGCGGGAGACAATGAGCAGTTCTTC.